The following is a TCR beta chain sequence with its context. Its target is not known. The CDR3 has 12 amino acids. V lost 2 bases and J lost 6, with 6 bases in between. In germline, CDR1 is MNHEY, CDR2 SVGAGI. TCRdb passed the reads through MiXCR, listing each CDR3 protein once. The sample shows 4,000 or so distinct CDR3 sequences, about 17% of them seen only once. The sample comes from a study of liver allograft versus peripheral blood T cells. Across the whole study: Repertoires of T cell receptors in transplanted livers were compared with recipients' peripheral blood repertoires. General study findings and limits: In liver allografts, T cell receptor repertoires reportedly differed from the repertoires found in peripheral blood.

V is TRBV6-5 and J is TRBJ2-3; D is undetermined. This sequence was found in a human patient who had a liver transplant. The graft donor may have contributed some T cells. CDR3 sequence: CASSYGRDTQYF. In nucleotides, the CDR3 is TGTGCCAGCAGTTACGGGCGGGATACGCAGTATTTT.